Below, 3 T cell receptor beta chains from the same sample are listed, as sequenced in a study of shared clonotypes between healthy human individuals (dated by TCRdb to about 2020). Libraries were made using the immunoSEQ multiplex PCR assay. TCRdb provides this immuneACCESS table in a form limited to in-frame rearrangements. Some clones are lacking; in checked studies, under half of them reflect an unresolved V gene, and why the rest are absent is not known. The sample includes 950,000 to 1,200,000 clones, with approximately 80% observed a single time. The leading ten clones occupy 0.85% to 1% of the sample. The sample was memory CD4+ T cells from PBMCs. The cell subset or site tag for this specimen amounts to: CD45RA-negative fraction. Receptors were obtained from a man younger than 30 in good health. Some clones in this sample may be carry-over from other donors' samples.

The J gene is TRBJ1-5, the V gene TRBV7-9; possibly TRBD1 for D (6 bases). This CDR3 region has 15 residues. V was cut by 5 bases and J by 5 bases, with 16 bases left in between. Germline assignment: CDR1 SEHNR and CDR2 FQNEAQ (reference sequence). As DNA, the CDR3 is TGTGCCAGCAGCCTCGGACAGAAGTGGGATCAGCCCCAGCATTTT. This encodes CASSLGQKWDQPQHF.

The chain carries TRBV25-1 and TRBJ2-1, with 9 bases fitting TRBD2. With 0 bases clipped from V and 9 bases from J, the junction kept 6 bases outside the gene matches. Germline CDR1 and CDR2: MGHDK and SYGVNS. The CDR3 spans 15 residues. CDR3 loop: CASSEYAGGAGEQFF. The CDR3 DNA is TGTGCCAGCAGTGAATATGCGGGGGGGGCTGGTGAGCAGTTCTTC.

The chain carries TRBV11-2 and TRBJ2-5; tentative D call: TRBD2 (6 bases). From germline, CDR1 is SGHAT and CDR2 FQNNGV. V was trimmed by 5 bases and J by 10 bases, leaving 14 bases between them. The CDR3 totals 12 residues. The CDR3 region is CASSVPWRGQYF. In DNA form, the CDR3 reads TGTGCCAGCAGCGTCCCCTGGCGGGGCCAGTACTTC.